Listed below are T cell receptor beta chains from one sample, sequenced in a study of a mutant IDH1 vaccine in newly diagnosed glioma. This table comes from immunoSEQ multiplex PCR, and its TCRdb copy is limited to in-frame clones, with some not included. Counted here are roughly 52,000 clones, around 80% occurring once; the ten biggest clones make up 6.2%. Their recognized antigens are unknown. The specimen comprised PBMCs, sampled from a glioma patient whose treatment included an IDH1 peptide vaccine. The receptors were sampled from a man aged 35-49 years with glioma. Each CDR3 is given with its conserved first and last residue. D genes are given only for firm matches. Clone size is not always given. Where it is, it says once, few, many or a class for expanded clones.

V gene	J gene	D gene	clone size	CDR3 DNA	CDR3 protein
TRBV19	TRBJ1-2	TRBD1	few	TGTGCCAGTAGCTGGACAGGGGCCGGGGATGGCTACACCTTC	CASSWTGAGDGYTF
TRBV5-1	TRBJ2-1	TRBD2	-	TGCGCCAGCAGATGGGCGGGGGGGCTCTATGAGCAGTTCTTC	CASRWAGGLYEQFF
TRBV5-1	TRBJ1-6	-	-	TGCGCCAGCAGCGGATCGAGGCAGTATAATTCACCCCTCCACTTT	CASSGSRQYNSPLHF
TRBV15	TRBJ1-2	TRBD1	-	TGTGCCACCAGCAGAGCGATTCGCGACAGGGGGCCTGACTATGGCTACACCTTC	CATSRAIRDRGPDYGYTF
TRBV19	TRBJ1-4	-	once	TGTGCCAGTAGTAGAGGGACTGTCACGAATGAAAAACTGTTTTTT	CASSRGTVTNEKLFF
TRBV5-6	TRBJ2-7	-	few	TGTGCCAGCAGCCCCGGGTTTCAGGGATACCACGAGCAGTACTTC	CASSPGFQGYHEQYF
TRBV2	TRBJ1-2	-	-	TGTGCCAGCAGTGGGGGCTTTTCCCATTCTGGCTACACCTTC	CASSGGFSHSGYTF
TRBV2	TRBJ1-2	TRBD1	-	TGTGCCAGCAGTCCCGTCGGGACAGGGAATAACTATGGCTACACCTTC	CASSPVGTGNNYGYTF
TRBV18	TRBJ1-2	TRBD1	-	TGTGCCAGCTCACCAGTGGAGGGGGCGGATGGCTACACCTTC	CASSPVEGADGYTF
TRBV30	TRBJ2-2	TRBD2	-	TGTGCCTGGAGTGAGGGAGGGACCGGGGAGCTGTTTTTT	CAWSEGGTGELFF
TRBV6-5	TRBJ1-1	-	-	TGTGCCAGCAGTTACGGGAGGGAGCACACTGAAGCTTTCTTT	CASSYGREHTEAFF
TRBV7-9	TRBJ2-7	TRBD2	-	TGTGCCAGCAGCCCCTCCCAAGGTAGCGGGGCGGAGGACGAGCAGTACTTC	CASSPSQGSGAEDEQYF
TRBV5-1	TRBJ2-5	TRBD2	-	TGCGCCAGCAGCGTAAGACTAGCGGGGGGCCAAGAGACCCAGTACTTC	CASSVRLAGGQETQYF
TRBV5-1	TRBJ2-7	-	-	TGCGCCAGCAGCTTGGGGGCGGACGAGCAGTACTTC	CASSLGADEQYF
TRBV7-9	TRBJ2-2	-	once	TGTGCCAGCAAAGGTTCCGGGGAGCTGTTTTTT	CASKGSGELFF
TRBV6-5	TRBJ2-1	TRBD1	-	TGTGCCAGCAGTTGGACAGGGGGCTTCTACAATGAGCAGTTCTTC	CASSWTGGFYNEQFF
TRBV25-1	TRBJ1-3	-	-	TGTGCCAGCAGTGGTACAGCCTCTGGAAACACCATATATTTT	CASSGTASGNTIYF
TRBV7-9	TRBJ1-2	-	once	TGTGCCAGCAGCCTCCTGGGCTACACCTTC	CASSLLGYTF
TRBV2	TRBJ1-1	-	-	TGTGCCAGCAGCCGGGGAGTAACTGAAGCTTTCTTT	CASSRGVTEAFF
TRBV7-9	TRBJ1-1	TRBD1	-	TGTGCCAGCATCCCGGGACAGGGGAGCGGAGGCACTGAAGCTTTCTTT	CASIPGQGSGGTEAFF
TRBV30	TRBJ2-3	TRBD2	-	TGTGCCTGGAGTGTACCCCCTACCGGGACTAGCGGGGCCAGGGGTACGCAGTATTTT	CAWSVPPTGTSGARGTQYF
TRBV11-2	TRBJ1-6	TRBD1	-	TGTGCCAGCAGCTTAGCAGGGACAGGTTATTCACCCCTCCACTTT	CASSLAGTGYSPLHF
TRBV6-5	TRBJ1-1	-	-	TGTGCCAGCAGTTCCTTGGGAGGGCTGAACACTGAAGCTTTCTTT	CASSSLGGLNTEAFF
TRBV6-1	TRBJ1-3	-	-	TGTGCCAGCAGTGAAGGGAGCACTGGAAACACCATATATTTT	CASSEGSTGNTIYF
TRBV30	TRBJ2-5	-	-	TGTGCCTGGGGGGGCGGGGGACAAGAGACCCAGTACTTC	CAWGGGGQETQYF
TRBV7-7	TRBJ2-2	TRBD1	-	TGTGCTAGCAGCTTAACTAAACAGGGGGTTTTCGCCGGGGAGCTGTTTTTT	CASSLTKQGVFAGELFF
TRBV30	TRBJ1-5	TRBD1	-	TGTGCCTGGAGTGGGGGACAGGGTGGTCAGCCCCAGCATTTT	CAWSGGQGGQPQHF
TRBV5-1	TRBJ1-2	TRBD1	-	TGCGCCAGCAGTCGGGACAGAGCTAACTATGGCTACACCTTC	CASSRDRANYGYTF
TRBV5-1	TRBJ1-5	TRBD1	once	TGCGCCAGCAGCCCCGGACAGGTAAATCAGCCCCAGCATTTT	CASSPGQVNQPQHF
TRBV5-1	TRBJ1-2	-	-	TGCGCCAGCAGAATGGACAGTAACTATGGCTACACCTTC	CASRMDSNYGYTF
TRBV5-4	TRBJ2-2	-	-	TGTGCCAGCAGCTTCGAAATCACCGGGGAGCTGTTTTTT	CASSFEITGELFF
TRBV29-1	TRBJ2-7	TRBD1	-	TGCAGCGCCTCCGGGACAGGGGCCTACGAGCAGTACTTC	CSASGTGAYEQYF
TRBV2	TRBJ1-1	-	-	TGTGCCAGCAGTGCCCTTGAGGGAAGGACTGAAGCTTTCTTT	CASSALEGRTEAFF
TRBV10-2	TRBJ1-1	-	-	TGCGCCAGCAGTGAGCGAAAAACGACTGAAGCTTTCTTT	CASSERKTTEAFF
TRBV19	TRBJ1-2	-	-	TGTGCCAGTAGTATCCCCGGGGGAAGGACCAGCTATGGCTACACCTTC	CASSIPGGRTSYGYTF
TRBV18	TRBJ2-5	-	-	TGTGCCAGCTCACCTATGAAGGTGGGGCAAGAGACCCAGTACTTC	CASSPMKVGQETQYF
TRBV27	TRBJ1-2	TRBD1	-	TGTGCCAGCAGTTACCTTAGGACAGGGGGCGGCTATGGCTACACCTTC	CASSYLRTGGGYGYTF
TRBV4-2	TRBJ1-4	-	-	TGTGCCAGCAGCCAAGATTTGTTGGCTAATGAAAAACTGTTTTTT	CASSQDLLANEKLFF
TRBV27	TRBJ2-2	TRBD2	-	TGTGCCAGCAGTCGACTAGCGGGGGGGAAGAACACCGGGGAGCTGTTTTTT	CASSRLAGGKNTGELFF
TRBV10-3	TRBJ2-1	-	-	TGTGCCATCAGTGCCGACCCCGCCTACAATGAGCAGTTCTTC	CAISADPAYNEQFF
TRBV6-5	TRBJ2-1	-	-	TGTGCCAGCAGTTGGATGAGCTCCTACAATGAGCAGTTCTTC	CASSWMSSYNEQFF
TRBV5-4	TRBJ2-5	TRBD2	-	TGTGCCAGCAGCGAGGGACTAGCGGGAACCCAAGAGACCCAGTACTTC	CASSEGLAGTQETQYF
TRBV6-6	TRBJ2-7	TRBD1	-	TGTGCCAGCAGAAAGGACAGGGATGTCTACGAGCAGTACTTC	CASRKDRDVYEQYF